What follows is one T cell receptor (beta chain) and its context. Trimming pared 3 bases from V and 5 bases from J, leaving 10 bases between. CDR3 length: 14 residues. Germline lookup yields CDR1 SGHTA and CDR2 FQGNSA. This entry comes from a study of T cell responses to AZD1222 COVID-19 vaccine. Using immunoSEQ multiplex PCR, the repertoire was profiled, and TCRdb retains in-frame clones only, with some absent. The table has hundreds of thousands of clones, about 93% seen once; the top ten hold around 1%. The chain is built from TRBV7-2 and TRBJ1-4, with D possibly TRBD1 on 5 matching bases. Source: peripheral blood, taken on day 0 of MenACWY control vaccination. The receptor comes from an adult in good health. In nucleotides, the CDR3 is TGTGCCAGCAGCTTCAGGGCCGCGAATGAAAAACTGTTTTTT. Protein sequence: CASSFRAANEKLFF.